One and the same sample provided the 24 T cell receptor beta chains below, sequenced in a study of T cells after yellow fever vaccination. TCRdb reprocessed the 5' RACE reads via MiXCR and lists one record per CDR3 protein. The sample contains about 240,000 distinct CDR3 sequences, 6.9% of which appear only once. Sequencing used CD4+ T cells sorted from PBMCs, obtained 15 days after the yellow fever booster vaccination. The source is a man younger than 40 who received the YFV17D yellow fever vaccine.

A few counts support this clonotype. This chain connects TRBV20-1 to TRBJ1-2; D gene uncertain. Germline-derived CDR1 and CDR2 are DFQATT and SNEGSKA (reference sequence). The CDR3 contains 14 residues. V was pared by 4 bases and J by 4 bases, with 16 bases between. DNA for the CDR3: TGCAGTGCTAAAAGCCAGGAGAGTTTCTATGGCTACACCTTC. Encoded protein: CSAKSQESFYGYTF.

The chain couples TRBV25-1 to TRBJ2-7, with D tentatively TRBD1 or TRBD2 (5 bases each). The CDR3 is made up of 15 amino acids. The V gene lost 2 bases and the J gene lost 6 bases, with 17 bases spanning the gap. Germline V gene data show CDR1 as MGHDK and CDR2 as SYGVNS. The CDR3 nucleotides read TGTGCCAGCAGTGAAACGAGGGCAGGGCTAGTCGAGCAGTACTTC. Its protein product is CASSETRAGLVEQYF.

The CDR3 coding sequence is TGTGCCAGCAGCTTGGAGACGGCCTTAACCCAGTACTTC. Translated, it gives CASSLETALTQYF. The chain has TRBV5-4 and TRBJ2-5, with unresolved D. Germline V gene lookup returns CDR1 SGHNT and CDR2 YYREEE (reference sequence). The CDR3 sequence is 13 residues long. Trimming left V 0 bases short and J 8 bases short, with 11 bases between. Looking up the rest from reference TRBV5-4 and TRBJ2-5 gives the full variable domain: ETGVTQSPTHLIKTRGQQVTLRCSSQSGHNTVSWYQQALGQGPQFIFQYYREEENGRGNFPPRFSGLQFPNYSSELNVNALELDDSALYLCASSLETALTQYFGPGTRLLVL.

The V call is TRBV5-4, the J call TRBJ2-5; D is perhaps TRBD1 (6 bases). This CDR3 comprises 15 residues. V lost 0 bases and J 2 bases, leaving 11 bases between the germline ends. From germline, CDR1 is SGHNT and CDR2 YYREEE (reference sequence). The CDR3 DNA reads TGTGCCAGCAGCTTGGCCGAAAGGGGGCAAGAGACCCAGTACTTC. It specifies CASSLAERGQETQYF.

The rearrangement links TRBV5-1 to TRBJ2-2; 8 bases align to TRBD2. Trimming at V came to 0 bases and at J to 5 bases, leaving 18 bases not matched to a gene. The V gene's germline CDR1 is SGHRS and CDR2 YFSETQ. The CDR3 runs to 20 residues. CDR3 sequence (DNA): TGCGCCAGCAGCTTGGAACGGAAAACTAGAGCGGGAGCGGAAACCGGGGAGCTGTTTTTT. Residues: CASSLERKTRAGAETGELFF.

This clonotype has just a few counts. The CDR3 sequence: CASSLNRITGGELFF. As DNA, the CDR3 is TGCGCCAGCAGCCTGAACAGGATAACAGGAGGGGAGCTGTTTTTT. The chain employs TRBV4-3 and TRBJ2-2; D is possibly TRBD1 (5 bases). The CDR3 spans 15 residues. The germline gives CDR1 LGHNA, CDR2 YSLEER. V gave up 4 bases and J gave up 8 bases, with 17 bases separating them.

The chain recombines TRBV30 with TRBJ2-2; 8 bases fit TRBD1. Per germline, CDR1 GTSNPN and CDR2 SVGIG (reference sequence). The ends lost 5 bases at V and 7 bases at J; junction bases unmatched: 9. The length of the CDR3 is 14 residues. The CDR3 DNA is TGTGCCTGGGCCAGGGGGACAGGAGGCGGGGAGCTGTTTTTT. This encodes CAWARGTGGGELFF.

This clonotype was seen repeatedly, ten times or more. CDR3 sequence reads: CSVEGRGGEFF. The CDR3 region has the DNA TGCAGCGTTGAAGGGAGAGGCGGAGAGTTCTTC. The rearrangement joins TRBV29-1 to TRBJ2-1; D remains unclear. The germline V and J ends were trimmed by 1 base and 14 bases, with 12 bases remaining between them. The CDR3 consists of 11 residues. Looked up from germline, CDR1 is SQVTM and CDR2 is ANQGSEA.

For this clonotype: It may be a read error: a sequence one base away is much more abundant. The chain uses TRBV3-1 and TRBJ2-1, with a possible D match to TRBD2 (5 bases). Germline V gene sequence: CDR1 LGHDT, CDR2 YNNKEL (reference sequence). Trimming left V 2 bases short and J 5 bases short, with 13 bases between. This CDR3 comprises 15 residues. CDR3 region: CASSQLWEWNNEQFF. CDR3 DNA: TGTGCCAGCAGCCAATTATGGGAGTGGAACAATGAGCAGTTCTTC.

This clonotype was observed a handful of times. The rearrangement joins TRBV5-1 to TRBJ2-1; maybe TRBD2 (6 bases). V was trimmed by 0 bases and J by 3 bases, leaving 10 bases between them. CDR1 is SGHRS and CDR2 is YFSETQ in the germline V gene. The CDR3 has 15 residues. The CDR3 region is CASSLGLAYYNEQFF. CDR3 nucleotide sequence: TGCGCCAGCAGCTTGGGGCTAGCGTACTACAATGAGCAGTTCTTC. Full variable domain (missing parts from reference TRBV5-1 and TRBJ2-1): KAGVTQTPRYLIKTRGQQVTLSCSPISGHRSVSWYQQTPGQGLQFLFEYFSETQRNKGNFPGRFSGRQFSNSRSEMNVSTLELGDSALYLCASSLGLAYYNEQFFGPGTRLTVL.

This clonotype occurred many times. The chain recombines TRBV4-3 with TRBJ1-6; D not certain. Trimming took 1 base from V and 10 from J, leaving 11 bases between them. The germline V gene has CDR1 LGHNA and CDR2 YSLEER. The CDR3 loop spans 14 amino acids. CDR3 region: CASSQVRVGSPLHF. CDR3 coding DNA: TGCGCCAGCAGCCAAGTAAGGGTGGGGTCACCCCTCCACTTT.

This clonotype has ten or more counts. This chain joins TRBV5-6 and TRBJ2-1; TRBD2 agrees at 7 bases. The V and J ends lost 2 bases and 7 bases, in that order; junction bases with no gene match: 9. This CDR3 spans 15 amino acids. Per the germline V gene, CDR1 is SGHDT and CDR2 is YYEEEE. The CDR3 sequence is CASSFRLAGRNEQFF. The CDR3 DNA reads TGTGCCAGCAGCTTTAGACTAGCAGGTAGGAATGAGCAGTTCTTC.

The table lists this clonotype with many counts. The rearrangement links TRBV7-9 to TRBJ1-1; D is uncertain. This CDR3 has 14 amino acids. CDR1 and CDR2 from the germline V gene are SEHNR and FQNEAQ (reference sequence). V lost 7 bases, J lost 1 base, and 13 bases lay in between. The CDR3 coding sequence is TGTGCCAGCAAAAGAGGGAGTTCGAACACTGAAGCTTTCTTT. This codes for CASKRGSSNTEAFF.

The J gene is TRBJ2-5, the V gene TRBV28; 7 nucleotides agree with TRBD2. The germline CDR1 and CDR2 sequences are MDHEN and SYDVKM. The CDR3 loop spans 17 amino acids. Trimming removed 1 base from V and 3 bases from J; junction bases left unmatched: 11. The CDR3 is CASSLSHGLVGKETQYF. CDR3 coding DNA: TGTGCCAGCAGTTTATCCCACGGACTAGTGGGAAAAGAGACCCAGTACTTC.

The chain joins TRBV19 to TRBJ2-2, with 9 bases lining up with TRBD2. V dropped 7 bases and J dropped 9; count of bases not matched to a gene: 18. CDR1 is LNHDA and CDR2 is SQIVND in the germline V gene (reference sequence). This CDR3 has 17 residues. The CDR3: CASTLLDRIAGARELFF. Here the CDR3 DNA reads TGTGCCAGTACACTTTTGGATAGAATAGCGGGAGCGAGGGAGCTGTTTTTT. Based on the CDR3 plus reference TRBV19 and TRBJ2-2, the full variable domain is DGGITQSPKYLFRKEGQNVTLSCEQNLNHDAMYWYRQDPGQGLRLIYYSQIVNDFQKGDIAEGYSVSREKKESFPLTVTSAQKNPTAFYLCASTLLDRIAGARELFFGEGSRLTVL.

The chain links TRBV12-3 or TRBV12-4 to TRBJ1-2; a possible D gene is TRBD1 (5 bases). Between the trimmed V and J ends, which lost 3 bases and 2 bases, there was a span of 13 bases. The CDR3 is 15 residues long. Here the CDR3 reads CASSFGTGGNYGYTF. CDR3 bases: TGTGCCAGCAGTTTCGGTACAGGAGGGAACTATGGCTACACCTTC.

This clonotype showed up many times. The CDR3 DNA reads TGTGCCAGCAGCTTGGCGGGGGCCAGTTCACCCCTCCACTTT. This codes for CASSLAGASSPLHF. The chain uses TRBV5-6 and TRBJ1-6; a possible D gene is TRBD1 (6 bases). Germline V gene lookup returns CDR1 SGHDT and CDR2 YYEEEE. This CDR3 contains 14 residues. V was clipped by 0 bases and J by 9 bases, with 10 bases between them.

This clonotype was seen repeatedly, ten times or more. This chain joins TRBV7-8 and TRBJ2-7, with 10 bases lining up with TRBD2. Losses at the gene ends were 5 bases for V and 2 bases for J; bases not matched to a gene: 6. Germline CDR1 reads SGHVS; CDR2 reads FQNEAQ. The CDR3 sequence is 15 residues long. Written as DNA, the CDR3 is TGTGCCAGCAGCCGACTAGCGGGCGGGACCTACGAGCAGTACTTC. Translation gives CASSRLAGGTYEQYF.

This CDR3 reads CASSTTDTASKQYF. The DNA for the CDR3 is TGCGCCAGCAGCACGACGGACACGGCTTCTAAGCAGTACTTC. The gene calls are TRBV5-1 and TRBJ2-7, with a possible D match to TRBD1 (5 bases). V lost 4 bases, J lost 8 bases, and 19 bases lay in between. Germline V CDR1 and CDR2: SGHRS, YFSETQ. The CDR3 spans 14 residues.

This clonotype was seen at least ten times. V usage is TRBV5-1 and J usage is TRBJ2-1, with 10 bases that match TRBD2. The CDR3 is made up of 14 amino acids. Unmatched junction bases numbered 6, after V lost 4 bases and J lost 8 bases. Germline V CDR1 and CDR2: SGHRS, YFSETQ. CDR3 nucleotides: TGCGCCAGCAGCAATCCTAGCGGGAGATATGAGCAGTTCTTC. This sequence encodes CASSNPSGRYEQFF.

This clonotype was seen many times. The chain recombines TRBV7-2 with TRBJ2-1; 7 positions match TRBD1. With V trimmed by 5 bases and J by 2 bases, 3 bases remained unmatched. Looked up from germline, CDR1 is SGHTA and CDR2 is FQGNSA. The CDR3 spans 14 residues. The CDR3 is CASSGDRAYNEQFF. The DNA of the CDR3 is TGTGCCAGCAGCGGAGACAGGGCCTACAATGAGCAGTTCTTC. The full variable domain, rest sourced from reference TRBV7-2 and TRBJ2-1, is GAGVSQSPSNKVTEKGKDVELRCDPISGHTALYWYRQSLGQGLEFLIYFQGNSAPDKSGLPSDRFSAERTGGSVSTLTIQRTQQEDSAVYLCASSGDRAYNEQFFGPGTRLTVL.

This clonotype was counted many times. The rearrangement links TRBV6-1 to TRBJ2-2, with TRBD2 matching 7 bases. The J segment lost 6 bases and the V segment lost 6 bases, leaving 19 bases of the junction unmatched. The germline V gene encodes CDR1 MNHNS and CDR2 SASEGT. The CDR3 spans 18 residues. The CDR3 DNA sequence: TGTGCCAGCAGAGGAATCATAAGGACTAGTGCATTTTCCGGGGAGCTGTTTTTT. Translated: CASRGIIRTSAFSGELFF.

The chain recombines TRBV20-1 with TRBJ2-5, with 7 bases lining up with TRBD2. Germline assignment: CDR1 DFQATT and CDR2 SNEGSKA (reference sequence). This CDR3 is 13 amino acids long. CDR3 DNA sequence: TGCAGCTCAGGCGGGAGAGGTGGGGAGACCCAGTACTTC. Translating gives CSSGGRGGETQYF.

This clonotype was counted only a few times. This CDR3 reads CSARDLELARNEQFF. CDR3 coding DNA: TGCAGTGCTAGAGATCTAGAACTAGCGAGAAATGAGCAGTTCTTC. V and J are TRBV20-1 and TRBJ2-1; TRBD2 aligns across 7 bases. The CDR3 is 15 residues long. CDR1 is DFQATT and CDR2 is SNEGSKA in the germline V gene (reference sequence). V dropped 0 bases and J dropped 7; count of bases not matched to a gene: 9.